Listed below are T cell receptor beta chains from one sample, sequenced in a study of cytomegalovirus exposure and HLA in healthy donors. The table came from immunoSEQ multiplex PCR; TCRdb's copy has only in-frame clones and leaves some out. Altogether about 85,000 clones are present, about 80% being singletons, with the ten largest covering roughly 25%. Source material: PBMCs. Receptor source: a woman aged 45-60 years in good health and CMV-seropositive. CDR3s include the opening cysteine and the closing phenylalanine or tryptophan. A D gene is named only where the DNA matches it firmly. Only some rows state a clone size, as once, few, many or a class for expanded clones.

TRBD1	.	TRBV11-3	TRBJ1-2	CASSYDREGYTF	TGTGCCAGCAGCTATGACAGGGAGGGCTACACCTTC
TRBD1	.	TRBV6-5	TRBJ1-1	CASSYDRGNTEAFF	TGTGCCAGCAGTTACGACAGGGGGAACACTGAAGCTTTCTTT
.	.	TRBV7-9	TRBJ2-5	CASSSAVQETQYF	TGTGCCAGCAGCTCCGCGGTCCAAGAGACCCAGTACTTC
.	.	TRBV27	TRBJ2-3	CASSSTRGDTQYF	TGTGCCAGCAGTTCGACCAGGGGAGATACGCAGTATTTT
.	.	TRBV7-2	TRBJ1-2	CASRGVNYGYTF	TGTGCCAGCCGGGGAGTCAACTATGGCTACACCTTC
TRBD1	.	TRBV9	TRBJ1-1	CASSVEDRGLEAFF	TGTGCCAGCAGCGTAGAGGACAGGGGCCTCGAAGCTTTCTTT
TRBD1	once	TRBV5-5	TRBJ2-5	CASSFAGGETQYF	TGTGCCAGCAGCTTCGCAGGGGGAGAGACCCAGTACTTC
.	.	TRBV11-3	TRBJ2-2	CASSLRAGRSTGELFF	TGTGCCAGCAGCTTAAGGGCGGGAAGGAGCACCGGGGAGCTGTTTTTT
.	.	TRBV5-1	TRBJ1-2	CASSLVDRTSGGYTF	TGCGCCAGCAGCTTGGTAGACAGGACGTCTGGTGGCTACACCTTC
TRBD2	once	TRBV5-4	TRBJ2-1	CASSSTSGRFDEQFF	TGTGCCAGCAGCTCGACTAGCGGGAGGTTTGATGAGCAGTTCTTC
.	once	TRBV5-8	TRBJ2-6	CASSLERVIISGANVLTF	TGTGCCAGCAGCCTGGAGAGGGTGATTATCTCTGGGGCCAACGTCCTGACTTTC
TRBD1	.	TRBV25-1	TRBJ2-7	CASSKSGTGTYEQYF	TGTGCCAGCAGTAAATCCGGGACAGGTACCTACGAGCAGTACTTC
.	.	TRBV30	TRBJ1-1	CAWSSFPEAFF	TGTGCCTGGAGCAGTTTCCCTGAAGCTTTCTTT
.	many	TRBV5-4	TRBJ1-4	CASSQGRDEKLFF	TGTGCCAGCAGCCAGGGCCGCGATGAAAAACTGTTTTTT
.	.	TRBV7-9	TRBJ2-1	CASSLGRALYNEQFF	TGTGCCAGCAGCTTAGGCAGGGCGTTATACAATGAGCAGTTCTTC
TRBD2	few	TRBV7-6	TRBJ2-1	CASSLVGLGASEQFF	TGTGCCAGCAGCTTAGTAGGACTAGGCGCAAGTGAGCAGTTCTTC
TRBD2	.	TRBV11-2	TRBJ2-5	CASSLPGLAGDRVGTQYF	TGTGCCAGCAGCCTACCGGGACTAGCGGGAGATCGGGTTGGGACCCAGTACTTC
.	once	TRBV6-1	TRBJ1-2	CASSEDSYGYTF	TGTGCCAGCAGTGAGGACAGCTATGGCTACACCTTC
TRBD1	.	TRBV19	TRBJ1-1	CASSMEETGASSAFF	TGTGCCAGTAGTATGGAAGAGACAGGGGCGTCATCGGCTTTCTTT